The 2 T cell receptor beta chains listed next were all sequenced from one sample in a study of immune heterogeneity within non-small cell lung tumors. For each sample, template was approximately 640 ng of bulk tumor genomic DNA. During surgery, several far-apart biopsies were obtained from every primary tumor. Before undergoing curative surgery, patients had newly diagnosed non-small cell lung cancer that was untreated. Multiplex PCR relied on 32 V and 13 J primers to amplify TCR beta CDR3. TCRdb independently ran MiXCR on the multiplex PCR reads; one entry per CDR3 protein. This repertoire shows roughly 4,700 distinct CDR3 sequences, about 30% found once; its top ten account for around 20%. Input material: lung tumor tissue. These receptors were taken from a woman in her forties or fifties with non-small cell lung cancer.

This clonotype counts as medium-sized (0.01 to 0.1%). The genes are TRBV28 and TRBJ1-2, with D maybe TRBD1 (5 bases). V lost 3 bases and J 8 bases, leaving 13 bases between the germline ends. Germline V gene sequence: CDR1 MDHEN, CDR2 SYDVKM. The CDR3 covers 13 residues. The CDR3 region has the DNA TGTGCCAGCAGTTTGGCCCAAACAGGAGGCTACACCTTC. This codes for CASSLAQTGGYTF.

With respect to this clonotype: This could be a read error, since a much larger clone is one nucleotide away. The chain combines TRBV10-3 with TRBJ1-1; tentative D call: TRBD1 (5 bases). This CDR3 comprises 12 residues. Germline values: CDR1 ENHRY, CDR2 SYGVKD. V gave up 4 bases and J gave up 11 bases, with 14 bases separating them. CDR3 protein: CAISGSGVEAFF. In nucleotides, the CDR3 is TGTGCCATCAGTGGGTCGGGGGTTGAGGCTTTCTTT.